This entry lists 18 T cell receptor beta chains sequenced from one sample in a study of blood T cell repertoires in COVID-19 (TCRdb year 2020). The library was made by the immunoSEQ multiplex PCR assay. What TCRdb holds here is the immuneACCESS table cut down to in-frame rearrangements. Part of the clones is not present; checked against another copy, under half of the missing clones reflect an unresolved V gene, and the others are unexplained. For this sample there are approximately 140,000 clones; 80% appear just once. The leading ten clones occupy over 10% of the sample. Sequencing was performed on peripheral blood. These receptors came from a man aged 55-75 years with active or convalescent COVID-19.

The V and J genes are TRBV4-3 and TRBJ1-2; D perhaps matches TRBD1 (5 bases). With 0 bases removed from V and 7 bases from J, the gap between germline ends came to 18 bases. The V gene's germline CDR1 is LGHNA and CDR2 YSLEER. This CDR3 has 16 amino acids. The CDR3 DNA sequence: TGCGCCAGCAGCCAAGAAAAAGGTACAGGCAGAAGTGGCTACACCTTC. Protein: CASSQEKGTGRSGYTF.

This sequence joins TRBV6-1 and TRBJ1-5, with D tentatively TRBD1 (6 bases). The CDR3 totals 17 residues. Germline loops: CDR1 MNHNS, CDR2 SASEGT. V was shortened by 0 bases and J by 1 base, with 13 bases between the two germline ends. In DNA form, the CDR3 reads TGTGCCAGCAGTGAAGCGCTAGGGGGAGGGAGCAATCAGCCCCAGCATTTT. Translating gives CASSEALGGGSNQPQHF.

In nucleotides, the CDR3 is TGTGCCAGCCAGCCGGGACAGGTATGCACCGGGGAGCTGTTTTTT. It encodes CASQPGQVCTGELFF. The V call is TRBV6-8, the J call TRBJ2-2; 8 bases are shared with TRBD1. The germline V gene encodes CDR1 MNHGY and CDR2 SAAAGT. The CDR3 runs 15 residues. The V gene end was trimmed by 8 bases and the J gene end by 4 bases; junction bases not matched to a gene: 9.

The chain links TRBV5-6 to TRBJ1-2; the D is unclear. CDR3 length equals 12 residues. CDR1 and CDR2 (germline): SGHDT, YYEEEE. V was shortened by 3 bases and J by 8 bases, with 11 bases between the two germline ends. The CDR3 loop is CASSSPEGGYTF. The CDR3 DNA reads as TGTGCCAGCAGCTCCCCGGAGGGAGGCTACACCTTC.

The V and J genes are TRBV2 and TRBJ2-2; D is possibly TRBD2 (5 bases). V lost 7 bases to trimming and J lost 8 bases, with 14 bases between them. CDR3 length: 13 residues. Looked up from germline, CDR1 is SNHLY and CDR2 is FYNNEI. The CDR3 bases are TGTGCCAGCAAGACCGGACTGACGGGGGAGCTGTTTTTT. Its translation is CASKTGLTGELFF.

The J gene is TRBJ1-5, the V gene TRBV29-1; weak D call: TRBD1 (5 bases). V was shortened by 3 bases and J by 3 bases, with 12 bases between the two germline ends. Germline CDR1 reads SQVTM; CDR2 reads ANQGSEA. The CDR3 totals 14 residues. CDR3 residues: CSVEVGGVNQPQHF. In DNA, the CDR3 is TGCAGCGTTGAGGTCGGGGGGGTCAATCAGCCCCAGCATTTT.

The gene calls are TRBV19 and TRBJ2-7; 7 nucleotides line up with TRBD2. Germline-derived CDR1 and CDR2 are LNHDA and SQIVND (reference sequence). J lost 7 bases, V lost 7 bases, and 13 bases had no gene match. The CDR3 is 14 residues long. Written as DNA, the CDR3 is TGTGCCAGTACTCAAGGGCAACTCGGGGGGGAGCAGTACTTC. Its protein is CASTQGQLGGEQYF.

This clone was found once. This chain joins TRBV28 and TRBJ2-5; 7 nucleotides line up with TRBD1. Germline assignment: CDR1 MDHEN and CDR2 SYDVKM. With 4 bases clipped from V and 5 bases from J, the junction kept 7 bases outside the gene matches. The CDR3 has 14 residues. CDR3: CASSYDRELETQYF. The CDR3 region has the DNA TGTGCCAGCAGTTACGACAGGGAATTGGAGACCCAGTACTTC.

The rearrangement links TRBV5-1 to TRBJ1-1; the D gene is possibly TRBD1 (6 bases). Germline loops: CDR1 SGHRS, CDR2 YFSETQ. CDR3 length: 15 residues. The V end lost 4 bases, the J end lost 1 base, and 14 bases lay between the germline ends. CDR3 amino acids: CASSLRTASNTEAFF. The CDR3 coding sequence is TGCGCCAGCAGCCTAAGGACAGCTTCGAACACTGAAGCTTTCTTT.

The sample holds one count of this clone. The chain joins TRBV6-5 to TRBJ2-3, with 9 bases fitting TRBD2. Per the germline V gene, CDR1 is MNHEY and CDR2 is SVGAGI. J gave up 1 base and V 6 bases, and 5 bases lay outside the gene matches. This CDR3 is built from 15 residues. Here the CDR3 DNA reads TGTGCCAGCAGGGAGACTAGCGGCCGCACAGATACGCAGTATTTT. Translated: CASRETSGRTDTQYF.

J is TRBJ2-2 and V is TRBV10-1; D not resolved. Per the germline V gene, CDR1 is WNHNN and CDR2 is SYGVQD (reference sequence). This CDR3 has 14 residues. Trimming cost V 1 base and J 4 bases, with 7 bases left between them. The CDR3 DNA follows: TGCGCCAGCAGTGAGTGGAGAGGCACCGGGGAGCTGTTTTTT. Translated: CASSEWRGTGELFF.

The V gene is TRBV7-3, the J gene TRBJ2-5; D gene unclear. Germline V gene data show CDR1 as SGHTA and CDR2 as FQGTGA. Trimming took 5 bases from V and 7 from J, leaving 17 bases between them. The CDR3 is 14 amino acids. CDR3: CASSLTGEAPTQYF. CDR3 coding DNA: TGTGCCAGCAGCCTGACTGGAGAAGCACCGACCCAGTACTTC.

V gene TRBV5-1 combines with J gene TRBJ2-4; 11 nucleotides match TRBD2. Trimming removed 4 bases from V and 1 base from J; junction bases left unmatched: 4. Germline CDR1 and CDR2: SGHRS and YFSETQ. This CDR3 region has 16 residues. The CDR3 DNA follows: TGCGCCAGCAGCCCCCCTAGCGGGAGGGCCAAAAACATTCAGTACTTC. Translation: CASSPPSGRAKNIQYF.

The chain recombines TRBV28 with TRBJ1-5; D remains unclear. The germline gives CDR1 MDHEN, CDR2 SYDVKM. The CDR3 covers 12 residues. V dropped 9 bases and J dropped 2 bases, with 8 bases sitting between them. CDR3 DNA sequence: TGTGCCAGTCAGGTGGGCAATCAGCCCCAGCATTTT. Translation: CASQVGNQPQHF.

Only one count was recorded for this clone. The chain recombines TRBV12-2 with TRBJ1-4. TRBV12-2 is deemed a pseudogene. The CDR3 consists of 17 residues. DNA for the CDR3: TGTGCAAGTCGCTTAGCGTACCACGGTGGAACTAATGAAAAACTGTTTTTT. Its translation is CASRLAYHGGTNEKLFF.

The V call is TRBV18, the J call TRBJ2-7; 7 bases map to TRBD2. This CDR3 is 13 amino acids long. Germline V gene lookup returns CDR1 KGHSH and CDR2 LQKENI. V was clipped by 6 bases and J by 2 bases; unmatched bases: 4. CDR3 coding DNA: TGTGCCAGCTCCACGGGGGGAGCCTACGAGCAGTACTTC. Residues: CASSTGGAYEQYF.

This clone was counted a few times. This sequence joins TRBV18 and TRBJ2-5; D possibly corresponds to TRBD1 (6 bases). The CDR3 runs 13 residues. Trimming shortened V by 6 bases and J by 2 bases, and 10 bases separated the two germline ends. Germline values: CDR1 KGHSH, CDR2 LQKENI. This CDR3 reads CASSRDRQETQYF. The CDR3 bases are TGTGCCAGCTCGCGCGACAGGCAAGAGACCCAGTACTTC.

CDR3 bases: TGCGCCAGCAGCCTGGACGGGCAGGGGCATTCACCCCTCCACTTT. It specifies CASSLDGQGHSPLHF. The J gene is TRBJ1-6, the V gene TRBV5-1; possibly TRBD1 for D (6 bases). The V and J ends lost 4 bases and 8 bases respectively, with 16 bases between them. Per germline, CDR1 SGHRS and CDR2 YFSETQ. The CDR3 is 15 residues long.